This TCR beta chain is from a study of blood T cell repertoires in COVID-19. Study-level information: Sites across the United States, Italy and Spain contributed samples from acute and convalescent COVID-19. The cDNA or gDNA used as material had been derived from T cells, B-cell-depleted T cells, or PBMCs.

A case of COVID-19 had been met by exposed participants within 2 weeks before study entry. Per the study methods: Estimates of nucleated cell counts were drawn from the amplification of reference gene primers. The repertoire was sequenced with immunoSEQ multiplex PCR; TCRdb's copy has only in-frame clones and lacks some. V and J calls and clone size are given by that table; D and trimming were obtained from the DNA. There are around 400,000 clones in the sample; roughly nine tenths occur only once, and over 0.7% lies in the top ten. Sequencing was done on a sample of PBMCs or T cells enriched from blood (not recorded which). The clonotype comes from a woman between 35 and 50 years old who had been exposed to COVID-19.

The CDR3 here is CASSQDQERWRGGYGYTF. The CDR3 DNA follows: TGTGCCAGCAGCCAAGATCAGGAAAGGTGGAGGGGAGGGTATGGCTACACCTTC. This chain connects TRBV3-1 (or the pseudogene TRBV3-2) to TRBJ1-2, with D perhaps TRBD1 (5 bases). V shed 0 bases and J shed 5 bases, with 22 bases lying between them. The length of the CDR3 is 18 residues. CDR1 and CDR2 from the germline V gene are LGHDT and YNNKEL (reference sequence).